Listed below are T cell receptor beta chains from one sample, sequenced in a study of molecular identifiers for immune sequencing clone quantification. MiXCR, run by TCRdb on the PCR reads, gives a single entry per CDR3 protein. Of some 70,000 distinct CDR3 sequences listed, over 15% are singletons. The sample was naive CD8+ T cells from blood, with Jurkat cell RNA spiked in. The receptor source for this set is a human donor in good health. Some libraries in this study had Jurkat cell RNA spiked in. CDR3s leave out the opening cysteine and the closing phenylalanine or tryptophan. The order of the fields is V gene, CDR3 length, CDR3 protein.

V gene: TRBV29-1; CDR3 length: 10; CDR3 protein: SVTGSAYEQY
V gene: TRBV7-9; CDR3 length: 11; CDR3 protein: ASSFRSADEQY
V gene: TRBV7-2; CDR3 length: 12; CDR3 protein: ASSLWGGSPEQY
V gene: TRBV24-1; CDR3 length: 21; CDR3 protein: ATSSPNITSGRKGRTSYNEQF
V gene: TRBV14; CDR3 length: 15; CDR3 protein: ASSQESFLGPMDEQY
V gene: TRBV29-1; CDR3 length: 11; CDR3 protein: SVGTGGPLEQY
V gene: TRBV27; CDR3 length: 12; CDR3 protein: ASSFGGPNTEAF
V gene: TRBV20-1; CDR3 length: 14; CDR3 protein: SARADSGSSSYEQY
V gene: TRBV14; CDR3 length: 15; CDR3 protein: ASSQLNPIHSPYEQY
V gene: TRBV20-1; CDR3 length: 13; CDR3 protein: SATPFGGLTYEQY
V gene: TRBV11-2; CDR3 length: 13; CDR3 protein: ASSLGRASVNEQF
V gene: TRBV27; CDR3 length: 12; CDR3 protein: ASSYRFAADTQY
V gene: TRBV15; CDR3 length: 14; CDR3 protein: ATRGTSGMSTDTQY
V gene: TRBV3-1; CDR3 length: 10; CDR3 protein: ASSQVGNEQF
V gene: TRBV29-1; CDR3 length: 16; CDR3 protein: SVDGFLETSVYQETQY
V gene: TRBV27; CDR3 length: 13; CDR3 protein: ASSPKWEGETEAF
V gene: TRBV29-1; CDR3 length: 12; CDR3 protein: SVGGTDAKNIQY
V gene: TRBV19; CDR3 length: 13; CDR3 protein: AAPARSASQETQY
V gene: TRBV30; CDR3 length: 11; CDR3 protein: AWTLGGNTEAF
V gene: TRBV20-1; CDR3 length: 11; CDR3 protein: SSRGGAQNIQY
V gene: TRBV19; CDR3 length: 8; CDR3 protein: ASGLGRAF
V gene: TRBV7-9; CDR3 length: 12; CDR3 protein: ASSLGGVDQPQH
V gene: TRBV27; CDR3 length: 12; CDR3 protein: ASSSSPGRNEQY
V gene: TRBV12-3/TRBV12-4; CDR3 length: 13; CDR3 protein: ASRKGQGISETQY
V gene: TRBV27; CDR3 length: 13; CDR3 protein: ASSFQGAPEHEQY
V gene: TRBV6-2/TRBV6-3; CDR3 length: 12; CDR3 protein: ASSPQGRHDTQY
V gene: TRBV11-1; CDR3 length: 16; CDR3 protein: ASSPRPGTREGGNEQF
V gene: TRBV20-1; CDR3 length: 16; CDR3 protein: SARPGLAGASVYNEQF
V gene: TRBV4-2; CDR3 length: 16; CDR3 protein: ASSQDPDRVAGVHEQF
V gene: TRBV27; CDR3 length: 14; CDR3 protein: ASSSVPGRSNQPQH
V gene: TRBV4-2; CDR3 length: 11; CDR3 protein: ASSHPREGEQF
V gene: TRBV13; CDR3 length: 18; CDR3 protein: ASSSPRGSGTKSSYNEQF
V gene: TRBV14; CDR3 length: 14; CDR3 protein: ASSQDFQDWASPLH
V gene: TRBV12-3/TRBV12-4; CDR3 length: 13; CDR3 protein: ASSHGTGHADTQY
V gene: TRBV3-1; CDR3 length: 13; CDR3 protein: ASSQDWVGTGELF
V gene: TRBV6-4; CDR3 length: 15; CDR3 protein: ASSRLAGGQQYNEQF
V gene: TRBV11-2; CDR3 length: 13; CDR3 protein: ASLLGGLKGNIQY